Below are 30 T cell receptor beta chains sequenced from a single sample in a study of blood T cells in healthy people across ages. Primed by a sample-barcoded 5' primer and a J-beta primer mix, a second PCR proceeded for roughly 7 to 12 cycles. MiXCR was run by TCRdb on the 5' RACE reads, yielding one entry per CDR3 protein. The sample holds about 580,000 distinct CDR3 sequences, around half seen once. The sequenced sample was blood. These receptor sequences come from an elderly man in good health.

This clonotype was picked up one time. The chain is built from TRBV10-3 and TRBJ2-7; no reliable D call. The CDR3 has 13 residues. CDR1 and CDR2 from the germline V gene are ENHRY and SYGVKD. The V end lost 6 bases, the J end lost 12 bases, and 21 bases lay between the germline ends. CDR3 loop: CAISGLEQETRYF. CDR3 nucleotide sequence: TGTGCCATCAGCGGCCTGGAGCAAGAGACCCGGTACTTC.

This clonotype was counted at least ten times. The gene calls are TRBV6-6 and TRBJ1-1; 8 bases match TRBD1. Germline CDR1 is MNHNY and CDR2 is SVGAGI (reference sequence). Unmatched junction bases numbered 0, after V lost 2 bases and J lost 1 base. The CDR3 has 14 residues. In DNA form, the CDR3 reads TGTGCCAGCAGTTACGGACAGGGGAACACTGAAGCTTTCTTT. It specifies CASSYGQGNTEAFF.

This clonotype was observed a handful of times. The chain has TRBV29-1 and TRBJ1-4; D gene unclear. Germline V gene lookup returns CDR1 SQVTM and CDR2 ANQGSEA. There are 12 residues in the CDR3. Trimming pared 3 bases from V and 5 bases from J, leaving 7 bases between. The CDR3 nucleotides are TGCAGCGTTGATACGGGGAATGAAAAACTGTTTTTT. Encoded protein: CSVDTGNEKLFF.

The CDR3 loop reads CSARTGATDTQYF. The CDR3, as DNA: TGCAGTGCTAGAACGGGGGCAACAGATACGCAGTATTTT. V is TRBV20-1 and J is TRBJ2-3, with D possibly being TRBD1 or TRBD2 (6 bases each). This CDR3 is 13 amino acids long. Per germline, CDR1 DFQATT and CDR2 SNEGSKA (reference sequence). V gave up 2 bases and J gave up 3 bases, with 9 bases separating them.

This clonotype was seen at least ten times. This chain joins TRBV6-5 and TRBJ2-3; a possible D gene is TRBD2 (5 bases). The germline CDR1 and CDR2 sequences are MNHEY and SVGAGI. CDR3 length: 13 residues. V lost 8 bases and J lost 1, with 10 bases in between. Here the CDR3 reads CASGKRGTDTQYF. DNA for the CDR3: TGTGCCAGCGGAAAGAGGGGCACAGATACGCAGTATTTT.

A note on this clonotype: One end of the junction varies from germline; a read error may be responsible. The chain carries TRBV6-6 and TRBJ2-7, with TRBD1 identical over 8 bases. Germline assignment: CDR1 MNHNY and CDR2 SVGAGI (reference sequence). CDR3 length equals 14 residues. Written as DNA, the CDR3 is TGTGCCAGCAGTTACCGGACAGGGTCCTCCGAGCAGTACTTC. Its translation: CASSYRTGSSEQYF.

A few counts support this clonotype. The rearrangement uses TRBV4-3 and TRBJ2-1, with D possibly being TRBD2 (6 bases). Germline V gene sequence: CDR1 LGHNA, CDR2 YSLEER. Trimming took 0 bases from V and 5 from J, leaving 14 bases between them. The CDR3 extends over 16 amino acids. The CDR3 loop reads CASSQDLVGLNNEQFF. The CDR3 region has the DNA TGCGCCAGCAGCCAAGATTTAGTGGGACTTAACAATGAGCAGTTCTTC.

DNA of the CDR3: TGTGCCAGCGGTGGGCGCAACGGGCACACAGATACGCAGTATTTT. Its translation: CASGGRNGHTDTQYF. J is TRBJ2-3 and V is TRBV12-3 or TRBV12-4; no clear D. V was clipped by 8 bases and J by 2 bases, with 17 bases between them. The CDR3 spans 15 residues.

The chain combines TRBV30 with TRBJ1-2, with a tentative D call TRBD1 (6 bases). Trimming took 1 base from V and 3 from J, leaving 15 bases between them. CDR3 length: 15 residues. Looked up from germline, CDR1 is GTSNPN and CDR2 is SVGIG (reference sequence). CDR3 nucleotides: TGTGCCTGGAGTGGGGGGCCGCCCAACCACTATGGCTACACCTTC. As protein: CAWSGGPPNHYGYTF.

This clonotype was recorded at least ten times. The J gene is TRBJ1-4, the V gene TRBV6-6; D might be TRBD1 (5 bases). V gave up 2 bases and J gave up 7 bases, with 14 bases separating them. The CDR3 is made up of 15 amino acids. Germline CDR1 is MNHNY and CDR2 is SVGAGI (reference sequence). The CDR3 DNA follows: TGTGCCAGCAGTTACCAAGGGACTGGTTTTGAAAAACTGTTTTTT. As protein: CASSYQGTGFEKLFF.

This chain connects TRBV5-1 to TRBJ2-1; 9 positions agree with TRBD2. The junction had 8 bases not matched to a gene; V was cut back by 5 bases and J by 8 bases. The germline V gene has CDR1 SGHRS and CDR2 YFSETQ. The CDR3 is 14 amino acids. The CDR3 DNA reads TGCGCCAGCAGGCTAGCGGGAAGGTGGGATGAGCAGTTCTTC. Protein: CASRLAGRWDEQFF.

The chain has TRBV6-2 or TRBV6-3 and TRBJ2-4; no firm D call. The DNA end is more similar to TRBJ2-7, so the J call may be wrong. CDR1 and CDR2 from the germline V gene are MNHEY and SVGEGT. This CDR3 is built from 15 residues. The CDR3: CASMRSKANSYEQYF. DNA for the CDR3: TGTGCCAGCATGAGGAGCAAAGCCAACTCCTACGAGCAGTACTTC.

This clonotype occurred a few times. Here the CDR3 DNA reads TGTGCCACCTTAGCGGGGGGCTACAATGAGCAGTTCTTC. Amino acids: CATLAGGYNEQFF. The chain is built from TRBV28 and TRBJ2-1, with 10 nucleotides matching TRBD2. The length of the CDR3 is 13 residues. Per germline, CDR1 MDHEN and CDR2 SYDVKM. V dropped 10 bases and J dropped 3; count of bases not matched to a gene: 3.

This clonotype was counted between two and nine times. One end of the junction fails to match germline, which may point to a read error. The rearrangement uses TRBV6-6 and TRBJ1-5; D is possibly TRBD1 (6 bases). CDR3 length: 16 residues. The germline V gene encodes CDR1 MNHNY and CDR2 SVGAGI (reference sequence). CDR3 nucleotide sequence: TGTGCCAGCAGTCCCCCCGGGGGCAGCATCAATCAACCCCAGCATTTT. This encodes CASSPPGGSINQPQHF.

The CDR3 DNA is TGTGCCAGCAGTTCCCCGGGACTAATGAGCAATGAGCAGTTCTTC. It codes for CASSSPGLMSNEQFF. This chain connects TRBV7-9 to TRBJ2-1, with 7 bases fitting TRBD2. Germline V lookup: CDR1 SEHNR, CDR2 FQNEAQ (reference sequence). The CDR3 consists of 15 residues. The ends lost 6 bases at V and 6 bases at J; junction bases unmatched: 11.

This chain joins TRBV5-1 and TRBJ2-5; 7 bases are shared with TRBD1. CDR1 SGHRS and CDR2 YFSETQ come from the germline V gene. With 3 bases clipped from V and 3 bases from J, the junction kept 5 bases outside the gene matches. This CDR3 contains 14 residues. In nucleotides, the CDR3 is TGCGCCAGCAGCTGGGCTGGGACAGAAGAGACCCAGTACTTC. Protein product: CASSWAGTEETQYF.

The chain is built from TRBV20-1 and TRBJ1-6; D not certain. Germline assignment: CDR1 DFQATT and CDR2 SNEGSKA (reference sequence). V was cut by 4 bases and J by 6 bases, with 10 bases left in between. There are 13 residues in the CDR3. CDR3 nucleotide sequence: TGCAGTGCTATACGCCGCCCTAATTCACCCCTCCACTTT. Amino acid sequence: CSAIRRPNSPLHF.

The chain combines TRBV3-1 with TRBJ1-2; D gene ambiguous. The germline V and J ends were trimmed by 1 base and 0 bases, with 9 bases remaining between them. The CDR3 has 15 amino acids. Germline CDR1 LGHDT, CDR2 YNNKEL (reference sequence). CDR3 nucleotides: TGTGCCAGCAGCCAAGGACTGCGAGCTAACTATGGCTACACCTTC. This codes for CASSQGLRANYGYTF. The variable domain in full, completed from reference TRBV3-1 and TRBJ1-2, reads DTAVSQTPKYLVTQMGNDKSIKCEQNLGHDTMYWYKQDSKKFLKIMFSYNNKELIINETVPNRFSPKSPDKAHLNLHINSLELGDSAVYFCASSQGLRANYGYTFGSGTRLTVV.

CDR3 amino acids: CASSLGGWRSGSSYNEQFF. The CDR3 DNA reads as TGTGCCAGCAGCTTAGGAGGGTGGCGTAGTGGGAGTTCCTACAATGAGCAGTTCTTC. The chain has TRBV11-2 and TRBJ2-1, with D possibly being TRBD2 (5 bases). Trimming cost V 1 base and J 1 base, with 20 bases left between them. CDR3 size: 19 residues. Germline CDR1 reads SGHAT; CDR2 reads FQNNGV.

V usage is TRBV2 and J usage is TRBJ1-5, with 7 bases aligning to TRBD1. V was clipped by 1 base and J by 6 bases; unmatched bases: 6. CDR1 and CDR2 (germline): SNHLY, FYNNEI. This CDR3 is built from 15 residues. The CDR3 spells CASSEEGGVGQPQHF. The CDR3 nucleotides read TGTGCCAGCAGTGAAGAAGGGGGCGTCGGTCAGCCCCAGCATTTT.

V gene TRBV4-3 combines with J gene TRBJ1-1, with a weak D call TRBD1 (6 bases). Germline CDR1 reads LGHNA; CDR2 reads YSLEER. Trimming removed 6 bases at V and 1 base at J, with 15 bases between. This CDR3 is built from 15 residues. The DNA of the CDR3 is TGCGCCAGCAGACGGACAGTGGTGGAGAACACTGAAGCTTTCTTT. It encodes CASRRTVVENTEAFF.

On this clonotype itself: Sequence at one end of the junction differs from germline and may be a read error. V usage is TRBV6-5 and J usage is TRBJ2-3, with 11 bases identical to TRBD2. The CDR3 is made up of 14 amino acids. Germline V CDR1 and CDR2: MNHEY, SVGAGI. The CDR3 nucleotides read TGTGCCAGCAGGGGTAGCGGGAGGGTCGATACGCGGTATTTT. Translating it yields CASRGSGRVDTRYF.

This chain joins TRBV29-1 and TRBJ2-5; D remains ambiguous. CDR1 SQVTM and CDR2 ANQGSEA come from the germline V gene. Trimming stripped 4 bases from V and 2 bases from J, with 14 bases between. The CDR3 spans 14 residues. The CDR3 nucleotides read TGCAGCGTTGCAGGAGACGTAATACAAGAGACCCAGTACTTC. Its translation is CSVAGDVIQETQYF.

This clonotype has a handful of counts. The rearrangement uses TRBV6-5 and TRBJ1-4; possibly TRBD1 for D (6 bases). The ends were cut back, 7 bases at V and 7 bases at J, with 13 bases in the middle. This CDR3 is built from 13 residues. CDR1 MNHEY and CDR2 SVGAGI come from the germline V gene. CDR3 protein: CASTQGLGEKLFF. The CDR3 DNA is TGTGCCAGCACACAGGGTCTAGGTGAAAAACTGTTTTTT.

The J gene is TRBJ1-4, the V gene TRBV5-1; D perhaps matches TRBD1 (5 bases). Per germline, CDR1 SGHRS and CDR2 YFSETQ. Trimming shortened V by 0 bases and J by 5 bases, and 11 bases separated the two germline ends. CDR3 length: 15 amino acids. The DNA of the CDR3 is TGCGCCAGCAGCTTGGAGGCGGGACGAAATGAAAAACTGTTTTTT. Its translation: CASSLEAGRNEKLFF. Looking up the rest from reference TRBV5-1 and TRBJ1-4 gives the full variable domain: KAGVTQTPRYLIKTRGQQVTLSCSPISGHRSVSWYQQTPGQGLQFLFEYFSETQRNKGNFPGRFSGRQFSNSRSEMNVSTLELGDSALYLCASSLEAGRNEKLFFGSGTQLSVL.

This clonotype came up a few times. The chain couples TRBV7-6 to TRBJ2-7; 10 bases are a match to TRBD2. Trimming cost V 0 bases and J 1 base; bases outside gene matches: 6. CDR1 is SGHVS, CDR2 FNYEAQ, per germline. The CDR3 contains 17 residues. In nucleotides, the CDR3 is TGTGCCAGCAGCTTAGCGAGTAGGACTAGCGGTTCCTACGAGCAGTACTTC. Its protein product is CASSLASRTSGSYEQYF.

The chain couples TRBV9 to TRBJ2-3; D is perhaps TRBD2 (7 bases). Trimming left V 2 bases short and J 6 bases short, with 13 bases between. This CDR3 is built from 14 residues. Germline V CDR1 and CDR2: SGDLS, YYNGEE. The CDR3: CASSVGGLTDTQYF. Written as DNA, the CDR3 is TGTGCCAGCAGCGTGGGGGGGCTCACGGATACGCAGTATTTT.

This clonotype was counted between two and nine times. The rearrangement uses TRBV25-1 and TRBJ2-7; 8 bases are shared with TRBD2. This CDR3 region has 14 residues. Trimming cost V 2 bases and J 5 bases; bases outside gene matches: 5. Germline assignment: CDR1 MGHDK and CDR2 SYGVNS. As DNA, the CDR3 is TGTGCCAGCAGTGAACCGGGGGGGAGGGACGAGCAGTACTTC. Protein: CASSEPGGRDEQYF.

This clonotype was detected once. The chain has TRBV11-1 and TRBJ1-1; D is ambiguous. The CDR3 has 15 amino acids. Trimming shortened V by 3 bases and J by 2 bases, and 13 bases separated the two germline ends. Germline assignment: CDR1 SGHAT and CDR2 FQDESV (reference sequence). CDR3 DNA sequence: TGTGCCAGCAGCTTTTCGGGCGGTTTCAACACTGAAGCTTTCTTT. Translated, it gives CASSFSGGFNTEAFF.

In its sample, this clonotype was seen once. Just one base apart from a much larger clone, this may be a read error. CDR3 in amino acids: CASSYPRGGGNYEQYF. The DNA for the CDR3 is TGTGCCAGCAGTTACCCCAGAGGGGGAGGGAACTACGAGCAGTACTTC. The chain is built from TRBV6-5 and TRBJ2-4; TRBD2 might be the D (7 bases). The J call may be faulty, since TRBJ2-7 better matches the DNA end. The CDR3 is made up of 16 amino acids. Germline CDR1 reads MNHEY; CDR2 reads SVGAGI.